The T cell receptor beta chain under discussion was sequenced for a study of blood T cell repertoires in COVID-19. Study context: Samples of COVID-19 (acute and convalescent) were obtained from the United States, Italy and Spain.

This clone was recorded only once. Profiling relied on immunoSEQ multiplex PCR, and the TCRdb table lists in-frame clones only, not all of them. The table records fewer than 250,000 clones, 84% of them present only once. Sequences were obtained from PBMCs or T cells enriched from blood (not recorded which). This TCR was recovered from a man aged 60-69 years who had recovered from COVID-19.

This CDR3 is CASSQDGGYYGYTF. The CDR3 DNA is TGCGCCAGCAGCCAAGATGGAGGGTACTATGGCTACACCTTC. This chain connects TRBV4-3 to TRBJ1-2; D remains unclear. V lost 0 bases and J lost 3, with 8 bases in between. Germline lookup yields CDR1 LGHNA and CDR2 YSLEER. This CDR3 region has 14 residues.